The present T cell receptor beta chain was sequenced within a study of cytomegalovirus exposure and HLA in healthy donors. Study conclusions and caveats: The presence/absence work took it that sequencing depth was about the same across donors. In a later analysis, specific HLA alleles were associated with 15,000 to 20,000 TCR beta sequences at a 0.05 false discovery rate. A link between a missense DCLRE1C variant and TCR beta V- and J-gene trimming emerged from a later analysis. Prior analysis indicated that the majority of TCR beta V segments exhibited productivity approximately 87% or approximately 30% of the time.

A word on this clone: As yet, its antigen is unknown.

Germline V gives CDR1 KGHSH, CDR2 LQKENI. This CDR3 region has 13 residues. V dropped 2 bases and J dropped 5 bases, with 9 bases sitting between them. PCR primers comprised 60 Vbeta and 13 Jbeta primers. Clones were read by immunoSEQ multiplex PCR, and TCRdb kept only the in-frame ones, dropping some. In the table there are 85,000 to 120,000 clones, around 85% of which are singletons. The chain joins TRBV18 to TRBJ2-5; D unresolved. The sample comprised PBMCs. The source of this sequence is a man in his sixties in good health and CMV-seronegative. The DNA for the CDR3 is TGTGCCAGCTCACCAAGGAGAAGTGAGACCCAGTACTTC. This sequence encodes CASSPRRSETQYF.